The source of this T cell receptor (beta chain) is a study of OX40 agonist ivuxolimab in advanced cancers. Study background: 40% to 50% of patients had received prior checkpoint inhibitor therapy.

Germline V lookup: CDR1 SGDLS, CDR2 YYNGEE. V shed 4 bases, J shed 4 bases, and the junction held 8 bases outside the gene matches. The CDR3 runs 16 residues. Sequencing was performed with immunoSEQ multiplex PCR; in TCRdb, only in-frame clones are kept and a portion is missing. This sample has 85,000 to 100,000 clones, with about 85% found just once. The sequence derives from an adult with an advanced solid tumor such as melanoma, head and neck, liver or kidney cancer. Sequencing was performed on CD4+ or CD8+ T cells sorted from blood, taken in a trial of the OX40 agonist ivuxolimab. V gene TRBV9 combines with J gene TRBJ2-5; 12 bases line up with TRBD2. Here the CDR3 reads CASSPSPGLAGETQYF. The CDR3 bases are TGTGCCAGCAGCCCTTCTCCGGGACTAGCGGGAGAGACCCAGTACTTC.